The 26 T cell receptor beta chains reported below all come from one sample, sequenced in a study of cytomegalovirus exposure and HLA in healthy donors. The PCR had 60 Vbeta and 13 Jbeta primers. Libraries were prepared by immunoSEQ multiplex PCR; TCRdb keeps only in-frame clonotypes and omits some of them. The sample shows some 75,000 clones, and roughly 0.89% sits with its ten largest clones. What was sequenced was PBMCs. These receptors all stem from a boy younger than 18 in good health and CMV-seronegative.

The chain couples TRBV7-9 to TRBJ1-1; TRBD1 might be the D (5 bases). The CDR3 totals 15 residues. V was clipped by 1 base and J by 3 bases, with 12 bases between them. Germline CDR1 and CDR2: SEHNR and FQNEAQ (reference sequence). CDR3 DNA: TGTGCCAGCAGCTTAGTTATAGGGGCCGACACTGAAGCTTTCTTT. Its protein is CASSLVIGADTEAFF. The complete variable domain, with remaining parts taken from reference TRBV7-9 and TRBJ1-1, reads DTGVSQNPRHKITKRGQNVTFRCDPISEHNRLYWYRQTLGQGPEFLTYFQNEAQLEKSRLLSDRFSAERPKGSFSTLEIQRTEQGDSAMYLCASSLVIGADTEAFFGQGTRLTVV.

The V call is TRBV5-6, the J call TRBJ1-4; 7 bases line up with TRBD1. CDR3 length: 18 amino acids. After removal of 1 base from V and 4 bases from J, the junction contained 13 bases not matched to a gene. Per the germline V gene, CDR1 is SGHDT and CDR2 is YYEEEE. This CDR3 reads CASSLFGGQLGLNEKLFF. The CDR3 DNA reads TGTGCCAGCAGCTTGTTCGGGGGACAGTTGGGCCTTAATGAAAAACTGTTTTTT.

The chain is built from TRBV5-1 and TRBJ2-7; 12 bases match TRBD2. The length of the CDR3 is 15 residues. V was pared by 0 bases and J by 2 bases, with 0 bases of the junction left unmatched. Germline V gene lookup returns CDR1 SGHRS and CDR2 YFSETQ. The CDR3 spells CASSLGTSGTYEQYF. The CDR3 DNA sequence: TGCGCCAGCAGCTTGGGGACTAGCGGGACCTACGAGCAGTACTTC.

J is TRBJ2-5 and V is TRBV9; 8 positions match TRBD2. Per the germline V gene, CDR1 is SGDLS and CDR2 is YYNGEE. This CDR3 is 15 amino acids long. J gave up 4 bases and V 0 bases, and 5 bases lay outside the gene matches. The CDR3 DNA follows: TGTGCCAGCAGCGTAGGGGTCGCGGGAGGAGAGACCCAGTACTTC. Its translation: CASSVGVAGGETQYF.

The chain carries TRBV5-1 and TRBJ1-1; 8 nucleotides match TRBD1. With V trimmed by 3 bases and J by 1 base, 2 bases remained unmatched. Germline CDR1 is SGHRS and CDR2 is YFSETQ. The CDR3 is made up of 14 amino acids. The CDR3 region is CASSSGTGNTEAFF. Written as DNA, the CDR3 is TGCGCCAGCAGCTCCGGGACAGGGAACACTGAAGCTTTCTTT.

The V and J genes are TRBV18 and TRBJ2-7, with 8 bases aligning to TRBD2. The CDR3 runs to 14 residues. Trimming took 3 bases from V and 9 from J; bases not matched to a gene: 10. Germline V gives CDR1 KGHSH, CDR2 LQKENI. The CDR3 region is CASSPEAGGFGQYF. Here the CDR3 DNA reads TGTGCCAGCTCACCCGAGGCGGGAGGTTTCGGGCAGTACTTC.

In DNA, the CDR3 is TGTGCCAGCAGTGAAGCGCTATCGACTCCGAGCTCCTACGAGCAGTACTTC. Translation: CASSEALSTPSSYEQYF. V gene TRBV6-1 combines with J gene TRBJ2-7; D is ambiguous. The length of the CDR3 is 17 residues. V lost 0 bases to trimming and J lost 0 bases, with 15 bases between them. The V gene's germline CDR1 is MNHNS and CDR2 SASEGT.

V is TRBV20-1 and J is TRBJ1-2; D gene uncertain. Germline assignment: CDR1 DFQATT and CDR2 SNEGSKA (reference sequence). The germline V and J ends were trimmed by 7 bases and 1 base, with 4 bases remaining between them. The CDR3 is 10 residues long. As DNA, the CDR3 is TGCAGTGGGAGTAACTATGGCTACACCTTC. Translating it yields CSGSNYGYTF.

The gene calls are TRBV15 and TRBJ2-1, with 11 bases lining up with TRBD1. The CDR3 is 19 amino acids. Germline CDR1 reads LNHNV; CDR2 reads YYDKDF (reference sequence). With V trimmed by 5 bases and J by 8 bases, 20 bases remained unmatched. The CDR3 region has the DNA TGTGCCACCAGCGGACCGGGACAGGGGGGAGCGGGAGTTACCGATGAGCAGTTCTTC. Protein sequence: CATSGPGQGGAGVTDEQFF.

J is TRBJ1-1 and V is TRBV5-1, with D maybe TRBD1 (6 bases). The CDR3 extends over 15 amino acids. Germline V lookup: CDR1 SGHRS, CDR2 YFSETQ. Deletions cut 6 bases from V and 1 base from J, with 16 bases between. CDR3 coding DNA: TGCGCCAGCAAACTAGGGGGGGGCGGGAACACTGAAGCTTTCTTT. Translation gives CASKLGGGGNTEAFF.

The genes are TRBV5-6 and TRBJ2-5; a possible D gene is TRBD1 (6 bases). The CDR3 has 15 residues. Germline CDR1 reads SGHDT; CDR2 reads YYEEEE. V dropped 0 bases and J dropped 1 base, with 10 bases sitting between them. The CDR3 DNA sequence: TGTGCCAGCAGCTTGGGGACAGTATTCCAAGAGACCCAGTACTTC. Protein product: CASSLGTVFQETQYF. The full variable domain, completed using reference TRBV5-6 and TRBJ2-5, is DAGVTQSPTHLIKTRGQQVTLRCSPKSGHDTVSWYQQALGQGPQFIFQYYEEEERQRGNFPDRFSGHQFPNYSSELNVNALLLGDSALYLCASSLGTVFQETQYFGPGTRLLVL.

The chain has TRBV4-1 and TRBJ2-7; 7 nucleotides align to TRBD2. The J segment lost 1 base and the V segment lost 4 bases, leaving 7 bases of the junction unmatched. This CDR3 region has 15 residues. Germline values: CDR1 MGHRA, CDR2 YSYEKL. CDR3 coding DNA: TGCGCCAGCAGCCCAGACGAGCGGGGATCCTACGAGCAGTACTTC. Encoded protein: CASSPDERGSYEQYF.

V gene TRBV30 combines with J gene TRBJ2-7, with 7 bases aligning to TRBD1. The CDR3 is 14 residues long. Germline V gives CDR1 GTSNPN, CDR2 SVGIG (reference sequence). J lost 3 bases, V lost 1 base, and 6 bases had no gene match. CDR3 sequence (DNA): TGTGCCTGGAGTGGGACAGGCGAAGTCTACGAGCAGTACTTC. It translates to CAWSGTGEVYEQYF.

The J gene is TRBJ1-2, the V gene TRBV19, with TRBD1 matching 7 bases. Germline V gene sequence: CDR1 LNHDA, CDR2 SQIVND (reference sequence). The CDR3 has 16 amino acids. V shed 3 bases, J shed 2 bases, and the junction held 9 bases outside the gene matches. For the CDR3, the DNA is TGTGCCAGTAGTATTAACTCCGGGACAGCCAACTATGGCTACACCTTC. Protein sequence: CASSINSGTANYGYTF.

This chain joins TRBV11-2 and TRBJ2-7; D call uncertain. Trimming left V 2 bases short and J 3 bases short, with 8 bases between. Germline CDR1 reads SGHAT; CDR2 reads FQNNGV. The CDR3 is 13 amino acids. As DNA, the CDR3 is TGTGCCAGCAGCTTATCAGTCGACTACGAGCAGTACTTC. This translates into CASSLSVDYEQYF.

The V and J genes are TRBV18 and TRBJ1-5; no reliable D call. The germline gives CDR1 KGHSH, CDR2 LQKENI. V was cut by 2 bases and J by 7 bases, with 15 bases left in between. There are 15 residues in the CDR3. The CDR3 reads CASSPTGYDVQPQHF. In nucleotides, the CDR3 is TGTGCCAGCTCACCAACGGGATATGATGTGCAGCCCCAGCATTTT.

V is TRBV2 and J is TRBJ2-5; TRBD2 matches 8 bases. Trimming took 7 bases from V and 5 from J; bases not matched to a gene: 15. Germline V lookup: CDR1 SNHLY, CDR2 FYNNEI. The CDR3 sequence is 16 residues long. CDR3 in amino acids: CASMNEGLVGGETQYF. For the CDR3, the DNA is TGTGCCAGCATGAATGAGGGACTAGTGGGAGGGGAGACCCAGTACTTC.

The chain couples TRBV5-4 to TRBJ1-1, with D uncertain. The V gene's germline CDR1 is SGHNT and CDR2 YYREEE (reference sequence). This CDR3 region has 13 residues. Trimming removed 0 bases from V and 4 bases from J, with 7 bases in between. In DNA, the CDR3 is TGTGCCAGCAGCTTGGATTTAATCACTGAAGCTTTCTTT. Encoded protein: CASSLDLITEAFF.

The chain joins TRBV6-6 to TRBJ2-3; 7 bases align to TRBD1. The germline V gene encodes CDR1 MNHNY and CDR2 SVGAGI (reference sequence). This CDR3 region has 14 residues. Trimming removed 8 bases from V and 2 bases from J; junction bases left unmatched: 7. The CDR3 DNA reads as TGTGCCAGCGGGATGGGACAGTACACAGATACGCAGTATTTT. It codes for CASGMGQYTDTQYF.

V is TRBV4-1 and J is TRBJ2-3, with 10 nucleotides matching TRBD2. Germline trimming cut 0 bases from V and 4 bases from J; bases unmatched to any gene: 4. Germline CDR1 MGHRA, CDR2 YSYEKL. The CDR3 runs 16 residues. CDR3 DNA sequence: TGCGCCAGCAGCCAAGATGCCGGGACTAGCGCAGATACGCAGTATTTT. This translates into CASSQDAGTSADTQYF.

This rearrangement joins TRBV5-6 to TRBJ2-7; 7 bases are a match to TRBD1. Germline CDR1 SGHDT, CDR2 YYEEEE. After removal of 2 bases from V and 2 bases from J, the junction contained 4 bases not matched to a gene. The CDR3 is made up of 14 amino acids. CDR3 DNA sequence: TGTGCCAGCAGCTTCGGGACAGAGGCCTACGAGCAGTACTTC. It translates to CASSFGTEAYEQYF. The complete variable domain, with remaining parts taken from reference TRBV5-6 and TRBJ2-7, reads DAGVTQSPTHLIKTRGQQVTLRCSPKSGHDTVSWYQQALGQGPQFIFQYYEEEERQRGNFPDRFSGHQFPNYSSELNVNALLLGDSALYLCASSFGTEAYEQYFGPGTRLTVT.

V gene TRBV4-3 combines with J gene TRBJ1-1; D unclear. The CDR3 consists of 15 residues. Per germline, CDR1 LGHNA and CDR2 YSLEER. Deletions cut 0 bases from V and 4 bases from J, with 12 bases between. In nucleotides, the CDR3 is TGCGCCAGCAGCCAAGATCTGGCGGGGTCCACTGAAGCTTTCTTT. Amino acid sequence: CASSQDLAGSTEAFF.

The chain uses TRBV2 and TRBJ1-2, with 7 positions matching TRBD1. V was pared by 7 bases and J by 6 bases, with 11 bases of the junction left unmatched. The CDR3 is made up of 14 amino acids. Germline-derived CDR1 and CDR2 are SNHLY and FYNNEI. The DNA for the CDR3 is TGTGCCAGCACCTCCAGGTTAGGGGGCGATGGCTACACCTTC. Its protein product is CASTSRLGGDGYTF.

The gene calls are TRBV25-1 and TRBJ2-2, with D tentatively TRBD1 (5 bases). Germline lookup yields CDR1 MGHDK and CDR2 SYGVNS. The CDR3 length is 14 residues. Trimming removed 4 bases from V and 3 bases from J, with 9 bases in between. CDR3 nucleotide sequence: TGTGCCAGCAGTGGTGGGGCGGACACCGGGGAGCTGTTTTTT. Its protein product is CASSGGADTGELFF.

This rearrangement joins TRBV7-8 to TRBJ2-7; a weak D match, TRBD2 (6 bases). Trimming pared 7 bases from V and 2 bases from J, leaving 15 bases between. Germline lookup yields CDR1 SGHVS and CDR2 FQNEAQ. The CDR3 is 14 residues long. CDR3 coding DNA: TGTGCCAGCAAGTCTTTGCGGGACGCCTACGAGCAGTACTTC. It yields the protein CASKSLRDAYEQYF.

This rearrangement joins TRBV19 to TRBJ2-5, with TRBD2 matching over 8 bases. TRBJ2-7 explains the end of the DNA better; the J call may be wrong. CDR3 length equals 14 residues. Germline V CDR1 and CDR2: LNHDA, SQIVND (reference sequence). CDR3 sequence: CASSHGTSSHEQYF. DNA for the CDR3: TGTGCCAGTAGCCACGGGACTAGTTCCCACGAGCAGTACTTC.